This T cell receptor (beta chain) emerged from a study of T-cell memory formation after mild COVID-19. This clonotype occurred many times. The germline V and J ends were trimmed by 2 bases and 5 bases, with 15 bases remaining between them. Germline CDR1 and CDR2: LNHNV and YYDKDF (reference sequence). CDR3 length: 16 residues. TCRdb itself ran the 5' RACE reads through MiXCR, one entry per CDR3 protein. The data hold about 44,000 distinct CDR3 sequences, with about 6.3% observed a single time. Source material: PBMCs or a T cell subset sorted from them (not recorded which). The V and J genes are TRBV15 and TRBJ1-4; D not certain. This sequence originates from an adult who had mild COVID-19 (a few samples of this study predate the infection). Cell type and time point are not known. The CDR3 nucleotides are TGTGCCACCAGCAGAAATACTGGACTGAGGAATGAAAAACTGTTTTTT. The encoded protein is CATSRNTGLRNEKLFF.